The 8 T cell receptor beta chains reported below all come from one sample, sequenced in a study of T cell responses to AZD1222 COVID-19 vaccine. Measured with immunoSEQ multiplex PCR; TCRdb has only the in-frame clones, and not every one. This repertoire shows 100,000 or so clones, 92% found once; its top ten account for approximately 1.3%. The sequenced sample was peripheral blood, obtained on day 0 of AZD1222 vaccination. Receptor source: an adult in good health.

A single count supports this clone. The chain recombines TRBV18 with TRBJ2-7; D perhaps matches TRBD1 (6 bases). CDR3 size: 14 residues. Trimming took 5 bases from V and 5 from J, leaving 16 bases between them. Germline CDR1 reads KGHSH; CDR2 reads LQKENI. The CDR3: CASSRETGGDEQYF. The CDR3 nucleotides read TGTGCCAGCTCAAGAGAGACAGGAGGCGACGAGCAGTACTTC.

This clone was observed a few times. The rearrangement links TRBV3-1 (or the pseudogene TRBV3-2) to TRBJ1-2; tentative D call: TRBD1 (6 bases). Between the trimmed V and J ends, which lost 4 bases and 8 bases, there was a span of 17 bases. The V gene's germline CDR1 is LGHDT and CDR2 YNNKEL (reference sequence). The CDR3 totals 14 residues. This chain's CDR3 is CASSLRTVSWGYTF. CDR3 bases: TGTGCCAGCAGCCTCCGGACAGTTTCGTGGGGCTACACCTTC.

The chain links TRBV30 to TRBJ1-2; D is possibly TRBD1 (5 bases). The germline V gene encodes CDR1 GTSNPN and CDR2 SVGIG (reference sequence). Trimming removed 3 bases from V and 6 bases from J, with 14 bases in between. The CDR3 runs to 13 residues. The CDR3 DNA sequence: TGTGCCTGGAGACTCCGGGGGGAACATGGCTACACCTTC. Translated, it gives CAWRLRGEHGYTF.

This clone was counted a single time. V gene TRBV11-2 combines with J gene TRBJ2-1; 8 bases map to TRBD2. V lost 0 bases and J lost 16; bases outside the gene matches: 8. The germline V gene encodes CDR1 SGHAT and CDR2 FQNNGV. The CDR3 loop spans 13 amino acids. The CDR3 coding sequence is TGTGCCAGCAGCTTAGAGGGCCTAGCGGGCGGATTCTTC. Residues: CASSLEGLAGGFF.

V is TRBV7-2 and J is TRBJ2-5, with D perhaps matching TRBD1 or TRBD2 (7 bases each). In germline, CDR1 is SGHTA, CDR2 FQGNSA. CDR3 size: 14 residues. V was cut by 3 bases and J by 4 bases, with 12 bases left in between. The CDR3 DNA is TGTGCCAGCAGCTTCCAGGGGGGGGTAGAGACCCAGTACTTC. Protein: CASSFQGGVETQYF. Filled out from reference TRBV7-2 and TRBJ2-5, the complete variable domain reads GAGVSQSPSNKVTEKGKDVELRCDPISGHTALYWYRQSLGQGLEFLIYFQGNSAPDKSGLPSDRFSAERTGGSVSTLTIQRTQQEDSAVYLCASSFQGGVETQYFGPGTRLLVL.

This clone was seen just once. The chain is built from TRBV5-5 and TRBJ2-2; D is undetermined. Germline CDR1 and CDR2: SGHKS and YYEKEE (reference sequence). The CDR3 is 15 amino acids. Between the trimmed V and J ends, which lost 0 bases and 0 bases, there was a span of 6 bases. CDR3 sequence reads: CASSLVATNTGELFF. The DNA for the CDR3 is TGTGCCAGCAGCTTGGTCGCAACGAACACCGGGGAGCTGTTTTTT.

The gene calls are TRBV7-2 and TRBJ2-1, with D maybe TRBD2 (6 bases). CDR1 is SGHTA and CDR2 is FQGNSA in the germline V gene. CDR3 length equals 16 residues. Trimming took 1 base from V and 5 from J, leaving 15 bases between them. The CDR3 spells CASSLEWRTIDNEQFF. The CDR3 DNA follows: TGTGCCAGCAGCTTAGAGTGGAGGACTATCGACAATGAGCAGTTCTTC.

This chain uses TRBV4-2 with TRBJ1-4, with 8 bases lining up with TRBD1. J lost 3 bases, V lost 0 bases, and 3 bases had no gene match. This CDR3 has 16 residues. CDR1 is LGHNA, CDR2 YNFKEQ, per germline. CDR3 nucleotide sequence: TGTGCCAGCAGCCAAGACGGGACAGGCCCTAATGAAAAACTGTTTTTT. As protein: CASSQDGTGPNEKLFF.